This TCR beta chain was obtained from a study of T cell repertoires in cytomegalovirus infection. Overall study context: Use of recently identified HLA-C-restricted and well-studied HLA-B-restricted CMV epitopes was part of the study. Study-wide points: There were carriers of CMV plus the relevant HLA, and cumulative public TCR beta family frequency identified them.

This clonotype was recorded a few times. What it binds is unknown. Germline V CDR1 and CDR2: MNHEY, SMNVEV (reference sequence). This CDR3 spans 14 amino acids. Trimming cost V 7 bases and J 3 bases, with 14 bases left between them. TCRdb re-analysed the reads in MiXCR, keeping a single row per CDR3 protein. This table has around 50,000 distinct CDR3 sequences, about a fifth appearing once. The chain uses TRBV27 and TRBJ2-3, with D tentatively TRBD2 (6 bases). This specimen was CD8+ T cells from cultured PBMCs, taken from culture after CMV antigen stimulation. The TCR originated in a human donor in good health (CMV status not recorded). Some clones in this sample may be carry-over from other donors' samples. The CDR3 nucleotides are TGTGCCAGCATCCAGGGAGGTACGACAGATACGCAGTATTTT. It yields the protein CASIQGGTTDTQYF.